A selection of T cell receptor beta chains follows, all from one sample in a study of identical twins. TCRdb itself ran the 5' RACE reads through MiXCR, one entry per CDR3 protein. The sample carries roughly 720,000 distinct CDR3 sequences, around a sixth recorded once. This sample also appeared in a second study, on T cells expressing NK-cell markers.

Material for sequencing was PBMCs. The receptors stem from a woman in her late teens or twenties in good health. The CDR3 runs from the conserved cysteine through the conserved F or W.

v_call	j_call	cdr3_aa
TRBV5-1	TRBJ2-3	CASSWTTDGWGTDTQYF
TRBV20-1	TRBJ2-7	CSSRTGGNEQYF
TRBV12-3/TRBV12-4	TRBJ1-6	CASKVGRADPLHF
TRBV6-1	TRBJ1-5	CASRRGTANQPQHF
TRBV6-5	TRBJ2-7	CASSYSAGGSYEQYF
TRBV21-1	TRBJ2-7	CASSRFRYEQYF
TRBV12-3/TRBV12-4	TRBJ2-1	CASSSWDNEQFF
TRBV6-1	TRBJ1-2	CASSRADRVYGYTF
TRBV6-2/TRBV6-3	TRBJ2-1	CASSPGYGYNEQFF
TRBV19	TRBJ2-7	CASKKGQSYEQYF
TRBV4-2	TRBJ2-3	CASSLTGTPTDTQYF
TRBV10-3	TRBJ1-2	CAISGRQRHEGGYTF
TRBV11-2	TRBJ1-4	CASSRGQGYGEKLFF
TRBV3-1	TRBJ2-2	CASSHGLGFANTGELFF
TRBV6-1	TRBJ1-1	CASSPRRQQGSGTEAFF
TRBV20-1	TRBJ2-3	CSARRTSSGTDTQYF
TRBV12-3/TRBV12-4	TRBJ2-5	CASSVLGTSETQYF